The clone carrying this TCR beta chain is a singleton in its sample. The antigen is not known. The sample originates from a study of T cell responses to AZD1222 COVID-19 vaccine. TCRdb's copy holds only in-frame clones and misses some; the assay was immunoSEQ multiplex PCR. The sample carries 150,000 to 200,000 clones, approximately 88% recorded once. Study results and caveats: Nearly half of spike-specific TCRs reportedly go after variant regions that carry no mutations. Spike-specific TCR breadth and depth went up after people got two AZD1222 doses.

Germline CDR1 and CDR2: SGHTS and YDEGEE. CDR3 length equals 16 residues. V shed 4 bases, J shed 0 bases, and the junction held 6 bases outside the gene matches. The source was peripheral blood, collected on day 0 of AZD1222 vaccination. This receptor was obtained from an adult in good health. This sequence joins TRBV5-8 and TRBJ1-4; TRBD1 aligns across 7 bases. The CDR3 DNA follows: TGTGCCAGCAGCGAACAGGGGATTCCAACTAATGAAAAACTGTTTTTT. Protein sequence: CASSEQGIPTNEKLFF.